These 2 T cell receptor beta chains share one sample of origin, sequenced in a study of ipilimumab plus nivolumab after autologous stem cell transplantation. Data came from immunoSEQ multiplex PCR; TCRdb stores just in-frame clones and leaves some out. Of roughly 45,000 clones in the sample, 88% are singletons; the top ten hold approximately 0.88%. Specimen: PBMCs, collected in a trial of ipilimumab plus nivolumab as post-transplant consolidation. The source of these receptors is a male donor with multiple myeloma.

The table lists this clone with a few counts. CDR3 bases: TGTGCCAGCAGCACCGGGACGGTGAACACCGGGGAGCTGTTTTTT. It translates to CASSTGTVNTGELFF. The chain links TRBV9 to TRBJ2-2; either TRBD1 or TRBD2 may fit D (5 bases each). The length of the CDR3 is 15 residues. Deletions cut 4 bases from V and 1 base from J, with 11 bases between. Germline loops: CDR1 SGDLS, CDR2 YYNGEE.

V gene TRBV7-3 combines with J gene TRBJ2-7; either TRBD1 or TRBD2 may supply D (5 bases each). Trimming removed 2 bases at V and 1 base at J, with 21 bases between. Germline assignment: CDR1 SGHTA and CDR2 FQGTGA. The CDR3 runs to 18 residues. The CDR3: CASSLGRIRGAPSYEQYF. The CDR3 nucleotides read TGTGCCAGCAGCTTAGGTAGGATTAGAGGGGCACCATCCTACGAGCAGTACTTC. The full variable domain, in which reference TRBV7-3 and TRBJ2-7 provide the parts outside the CDR3, is GAGVSQTPSNKVTEKGKYVELRCDPISGHTALYWYRQSLGQGPEFLIYFQGTGAADDSGLPNDRFFAVRPEGSVSTLKIQRTERGDSAVYLCASSLGRIRGAPSYEQYFGPGTRLTVT.